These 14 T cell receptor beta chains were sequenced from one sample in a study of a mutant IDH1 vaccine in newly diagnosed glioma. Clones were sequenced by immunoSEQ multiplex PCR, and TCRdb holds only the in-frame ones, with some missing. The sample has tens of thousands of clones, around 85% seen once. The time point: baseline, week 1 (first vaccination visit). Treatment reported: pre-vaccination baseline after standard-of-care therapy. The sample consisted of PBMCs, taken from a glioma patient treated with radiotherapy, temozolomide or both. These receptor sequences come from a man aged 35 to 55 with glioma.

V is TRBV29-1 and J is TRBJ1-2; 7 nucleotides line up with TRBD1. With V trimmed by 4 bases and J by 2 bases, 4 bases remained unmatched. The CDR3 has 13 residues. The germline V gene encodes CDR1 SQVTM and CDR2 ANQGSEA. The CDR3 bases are TGCAGCGTTGGACAGGGTTCGAACTATGGCTACACCTTC. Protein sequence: CSVGQGSNYGYTF.

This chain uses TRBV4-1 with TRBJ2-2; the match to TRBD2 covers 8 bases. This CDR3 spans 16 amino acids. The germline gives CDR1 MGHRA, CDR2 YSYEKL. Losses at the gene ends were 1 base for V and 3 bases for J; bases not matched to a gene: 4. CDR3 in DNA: TGCGCCAGCAGCCAAGCGACGGGAGGGGACACCGGGGAGCTGTTTTTT. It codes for CASSQATGGDTGELFF.

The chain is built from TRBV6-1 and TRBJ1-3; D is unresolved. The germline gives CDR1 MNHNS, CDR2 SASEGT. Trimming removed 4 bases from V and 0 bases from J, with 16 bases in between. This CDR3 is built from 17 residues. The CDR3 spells CASSVPHSSYSGNTIYF. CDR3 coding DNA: TGTGCCAGCAGTGTCCCACACTCATCTTACTCTGGAAACACCATATATTTT.

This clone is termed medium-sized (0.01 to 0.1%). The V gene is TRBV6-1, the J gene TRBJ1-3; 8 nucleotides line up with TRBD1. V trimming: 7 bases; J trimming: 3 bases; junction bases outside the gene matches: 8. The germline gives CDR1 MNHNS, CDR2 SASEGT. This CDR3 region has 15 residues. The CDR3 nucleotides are TGTGCCAGCACTGTATCCGGGACAGGTGGAAACACCATATATTTT. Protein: CASTVSGTGGNTIYF.

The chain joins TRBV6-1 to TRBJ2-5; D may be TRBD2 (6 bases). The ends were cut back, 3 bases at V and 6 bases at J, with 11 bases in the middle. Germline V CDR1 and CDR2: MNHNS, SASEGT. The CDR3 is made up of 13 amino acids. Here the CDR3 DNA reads TGTGCCAGCAGTGATTCAGGGAGGAAGACCCAGTACTTC. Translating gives CASSDSGRKTQYF.

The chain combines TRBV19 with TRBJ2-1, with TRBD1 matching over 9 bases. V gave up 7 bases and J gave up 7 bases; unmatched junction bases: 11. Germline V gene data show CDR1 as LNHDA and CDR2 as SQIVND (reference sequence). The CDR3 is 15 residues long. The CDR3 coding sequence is TGTGCCAGTATCAACCGGGACAGGGATTTGAATGAGCAGTTCTTC. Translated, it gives CASINRDRDLNEQFF.

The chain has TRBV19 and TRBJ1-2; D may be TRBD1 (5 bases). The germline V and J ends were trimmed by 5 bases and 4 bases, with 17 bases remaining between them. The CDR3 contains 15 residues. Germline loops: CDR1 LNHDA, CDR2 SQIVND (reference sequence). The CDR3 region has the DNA TGTGCCAGTAGTGAGAGGGGCAGGGATGTCTATGGCTACACCTTC. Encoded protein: CASSERGRDVYGYTF.

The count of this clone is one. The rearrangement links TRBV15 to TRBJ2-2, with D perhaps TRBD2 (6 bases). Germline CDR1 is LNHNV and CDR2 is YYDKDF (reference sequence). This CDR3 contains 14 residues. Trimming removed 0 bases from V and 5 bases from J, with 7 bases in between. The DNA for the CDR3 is TGTGCCACCAGCAGAGATCGGGAGACCGGGGAGCTGTTTTTT. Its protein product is CATSRDRETGELFF.

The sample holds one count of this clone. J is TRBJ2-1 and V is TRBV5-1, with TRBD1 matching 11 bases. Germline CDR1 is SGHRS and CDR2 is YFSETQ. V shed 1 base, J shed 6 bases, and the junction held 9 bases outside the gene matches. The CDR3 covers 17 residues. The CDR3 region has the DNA TGCGCCAGCAGCTTGACGGACAGGGGGCATAGGTCCAATGAGCAGTTCTTC. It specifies CASSLTDRGHRSNEQFF.

This CDR3 reads CASHGEMNTEAFF. The DNA for the CDR3 is TGTGCCAGCCATGGAGAGATGAACACTGAAGCTTTCTTT. The chain uses TRBV28 and TRBJ1-1; D is ambiguous. There are 13 residues in the CDR3. V was shortened by 8 bases and J by 0 bases, with 10 bases between the two germline ends. Germline assignment: CDR1 MDHEN and CDR2 SYDVKM. The whole variable domain, remainder taken from reference TRBV28 and TRBJ1-1, is DVKVTQSSRYLVKRTGEKVFLECVQDMDHENMFWYRQDPGLGLRLIYFSYDVKMKEKGDIPEGYSVSREKKERFSLILESASTNQTSMYLCASHGEMNTEAFFGQGTRLTVV.

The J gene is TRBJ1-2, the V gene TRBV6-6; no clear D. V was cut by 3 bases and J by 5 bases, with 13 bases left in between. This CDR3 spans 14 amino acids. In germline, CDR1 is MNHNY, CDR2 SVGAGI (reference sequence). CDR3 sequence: CASSYPGLVYGYTF. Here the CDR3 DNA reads TGTGCCAGCAGTTATCCGGGCTTGGTATATGGCTACACCTTC.

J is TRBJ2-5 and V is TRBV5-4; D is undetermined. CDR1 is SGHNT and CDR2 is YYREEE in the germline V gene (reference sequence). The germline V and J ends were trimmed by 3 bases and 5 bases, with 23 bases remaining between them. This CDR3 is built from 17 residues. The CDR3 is CASSSLRKGVRLETQYF. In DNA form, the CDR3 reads TGTGCCAGCAGCTCCCTGCGCAAAGGTGTGCGGTTGGAGACCCAGTACTTC.

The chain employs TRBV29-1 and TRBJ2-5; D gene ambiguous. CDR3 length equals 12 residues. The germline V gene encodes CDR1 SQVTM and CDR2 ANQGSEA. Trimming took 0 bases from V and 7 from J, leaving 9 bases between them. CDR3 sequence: CSVEEGMVTQYF. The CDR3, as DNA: TGCAGCGTTGAAGAGGGTATGGTGACCCAGTACTTC. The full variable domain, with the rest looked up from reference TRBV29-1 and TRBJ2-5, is SAVISQKPSRDICQRGTSLTIQCQVDSQVTMMFWYRQQPGQSLTLIATANQGSEATYESGFVIDKFPISRPNLTFSTLTVSNMSPEDSSIYLCSVEEGMVTQYFGPGTRLLVL.

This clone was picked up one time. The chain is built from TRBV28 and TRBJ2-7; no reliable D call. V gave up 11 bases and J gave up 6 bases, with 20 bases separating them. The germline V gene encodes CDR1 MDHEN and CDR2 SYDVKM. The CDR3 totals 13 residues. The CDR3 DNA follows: TGTGCCGCAAATATGAGGCCAGGTAGCGAGCAGTACTTC. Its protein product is CAANMRPGSEQYF.